Below, one TCR beta chain is given with its context. This specimen comes from a study of blood T cell repertoires in COVID-19. In the authors' workflow: Reference gene primer amplification gave estimated nucleated cell counts. The repertoire was sequenced with immunoSEQ multiplex PCR; TCRdb's copy has only in-frame clones and lacks some. That table furnishes V, J and clone size, whereas the DNA furnished D and trimming. The data contain around 61,000 clones, 89% of them singletons. V was shortened by 4 bases and J by 6 bases, with 15 bases between the two germline ends. The V gene's germline CDR1 is LGHDT and CDR2 YNNKEL (reference sequence). The CDR3 is 14 amino acids.

Sequences were obtained from peripheral blood. This sequence originates from a man aged 55 to 70 with acute or convalescent COVID-19. The chain carries TRBV3-1 (or the pseudogene TRBV3-2) and TRBJ1-2, with D perhaps matching TRBD1 (5 bases). DNA for the CDR3: TGTGCCAGCAGCCCGGGGGGGTCCGGGCATGGCTACACCTTC. Residues: CASSPGGSGHGYTF.